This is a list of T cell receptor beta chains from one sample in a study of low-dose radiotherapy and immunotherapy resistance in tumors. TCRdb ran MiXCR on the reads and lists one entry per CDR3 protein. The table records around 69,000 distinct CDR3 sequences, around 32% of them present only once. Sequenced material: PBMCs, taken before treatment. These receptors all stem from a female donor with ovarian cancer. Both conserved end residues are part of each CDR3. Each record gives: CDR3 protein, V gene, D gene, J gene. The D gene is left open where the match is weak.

CDR3 protein: CASSLWGGDEQYF; V gene: TRBV5-1; D gene: NA; J gene: TRBJ2-7
CDR3 protein: CASKVGTSNHEQFF; V gene: TRBV5-1; D gene: TRBD2; J gene: TRBJ2-1
CDR3 protein: CASSFGYRNSGANVLTF; V gene: TRBV11-3; D gene: NA; J gene: TRBJ2-6
CDR3 protein: CASSLPSFSANTGELFF; V gene: TRBV28; D gene: NA; J gene: TRBJ2-2
CDR3 protein: CASSYGGYGYTF; V gene: TRBV6-5; D gene: NA; J gene: TRBJ1-2
CDR3 protein: CASTQDRGIGNIQYF; V gene: TRBV12-3/TRBV12-4; D gene: TRBD1; J gene: TRBJ2-4
CDR3 protein: CASSSEAGSRDEQYF; V gene: TRBV5-1; D gene: NA; J gene: TRBJ2-7
CDR3 protein: CASSSRTGGLYEQYF; V gene: TRBV7-2; D gene: TRBD1; J gene: TRBJ2-7
CDR3 protein: CSAASGRSLREQYF; V gene: TRBV20-1; D gene: TRBD2; J gene: TRBJ2-7
CDR3 protein: CASSPPGQGIMNTEAFF; V gene: TRBV12-3/TRBV12-4; D gene: TRBD1; J gene: TRBJ1-1
CDR3 protein: CAWSVVLDTQYF; V gene: TRBV30; D gene: NA; J gene: TRBJ2-3
CDR3 protein: CASSITGTHNYGYTF; V gene: TRBV28; D gene: NA; J gene: TRBJ1-2
CDR3 protein: CASSPRLSSSYNEQFF; V gene: TRBV5-5; D gene: NA; J gene: TRBJ2-1
CDR3 protein: CASSLGTSGGFLDTQYF; V gene: TRBV7-2; D gene: TRBD2; J gene: TRBJ2-3
CDR3 protein: CASSCRTMGGETQYF; V gene: TRBV5-6; D gene: TRBD2; J gene: TRBJ2-5
CDR3 protein: CSARGPGSTEAFF; V gene: TRBV20-1; D gene: NA; J gene: TRBJ1-1